What follows describes a single T cell receptor beta chain. Its antigen is as yet unknown. The sample comes from a study of T cells in Graves' hyperthyroidism and ophthalmopathy. Study results and caveats: The model foresaw ophthalmopathy a median roughly 6.5 months prior to onset. Most clonotypes that expanded in the thyroid above 0.001 also showed up in blood.

Hyperthyroidism of Graves' type that showed no ophthalmopathy progression within 18 months was stable. Hyperthyroidism, newly diagnosed and lasting under 2 months, affected patients aged 18 to 65. V dropped 2 bases and J dropped 6 bases, with 15 bases sitting between them. The CDR3 consists of 14 residues. Germline values: CDR1 DFQATT, CDR2 SNEGSKA (reference sequence). TCR beta CDR3 regions were amplified from RNA. In the first-round RT-PCR of the TCR CDR3, the HTBI primer set was used. In TCRdb, the multiplex PCR reads were re-called with MiXCR into one record per CDR3 protein. The table shows approximately 360,000 distinct CDR3 sequences, with 20% to 25% occurring only once.

The sequenced sample consisted of blood. The clonotype comes from a man aged 45-65 years with Graves' hyperthyroidism. The chain employs TRBV20-1 and TRBJ2-3, with D perhaps matching TRBD2 (5 bases). CDR3 amino acids: CSARKEALEDTQYF. CDR3 coding DNA: TGCAGTGCTAGAAAGGAGGCCCTGGAGGATACGCAGTATTTT.